This TCR beta chain was captured in a study of blood T cell repertoires in COVID-19. Produced via immunoSEQ multiplex PCR; TCRdb's table is partial and in-frame only. The sample holds some 120,000 clones, 75% to 90% seen once. V shed 4 bases, J shed 2 bases, and the junction held 2 bases outside the gene matches. CDR1 and CDR2 from the germline V gene are SQVTM and ANQGSEA. The CDR3 is 12 amino acids. The clonotype originates from a human donor with acute or convalescent COVID-19. The donor label of this sample is uncertain. The rearrangement links TRBV29-1 to TRBJ2-7, with TRBD1 matching 7 bases. The source material was peripheral blood. The chain's CDR3 is CSVGGQTYEQYF. The CDR3 DNA reads as TGCAGCGTTGGGGGACAGACCTACGAGCAGTACTTC.